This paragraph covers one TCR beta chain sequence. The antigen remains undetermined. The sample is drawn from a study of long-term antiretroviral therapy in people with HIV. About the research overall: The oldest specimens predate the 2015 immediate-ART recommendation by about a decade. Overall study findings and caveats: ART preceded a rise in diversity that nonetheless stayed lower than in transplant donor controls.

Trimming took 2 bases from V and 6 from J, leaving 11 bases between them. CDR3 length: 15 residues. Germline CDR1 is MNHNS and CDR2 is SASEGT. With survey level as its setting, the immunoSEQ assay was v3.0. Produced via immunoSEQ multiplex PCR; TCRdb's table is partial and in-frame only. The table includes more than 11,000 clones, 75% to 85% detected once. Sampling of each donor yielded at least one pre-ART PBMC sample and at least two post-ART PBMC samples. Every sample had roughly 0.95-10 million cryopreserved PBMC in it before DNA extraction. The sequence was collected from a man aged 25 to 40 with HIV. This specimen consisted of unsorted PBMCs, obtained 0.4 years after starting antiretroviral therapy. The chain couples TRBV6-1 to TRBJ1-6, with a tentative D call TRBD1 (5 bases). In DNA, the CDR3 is TGTGCCAGCAGTGAAATGTCGGGGACTAATTCACCCCTCCACTTT. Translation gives CASSEMSGTNSPLHF.